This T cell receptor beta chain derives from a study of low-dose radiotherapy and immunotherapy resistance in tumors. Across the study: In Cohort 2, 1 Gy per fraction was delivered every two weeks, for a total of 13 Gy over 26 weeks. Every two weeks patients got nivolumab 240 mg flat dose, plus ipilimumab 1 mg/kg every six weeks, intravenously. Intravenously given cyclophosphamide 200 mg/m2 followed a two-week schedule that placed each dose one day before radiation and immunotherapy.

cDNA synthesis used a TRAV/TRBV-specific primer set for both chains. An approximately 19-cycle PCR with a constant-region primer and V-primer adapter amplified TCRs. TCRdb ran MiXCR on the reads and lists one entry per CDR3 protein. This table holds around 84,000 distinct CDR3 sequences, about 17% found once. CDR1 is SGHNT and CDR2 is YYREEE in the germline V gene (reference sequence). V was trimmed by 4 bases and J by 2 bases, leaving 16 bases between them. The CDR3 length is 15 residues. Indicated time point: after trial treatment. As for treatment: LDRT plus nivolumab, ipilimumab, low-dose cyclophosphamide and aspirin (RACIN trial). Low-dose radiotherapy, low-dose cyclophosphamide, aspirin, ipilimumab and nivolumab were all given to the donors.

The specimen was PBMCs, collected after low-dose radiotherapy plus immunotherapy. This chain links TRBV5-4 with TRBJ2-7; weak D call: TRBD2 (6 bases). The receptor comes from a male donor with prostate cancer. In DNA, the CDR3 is TGTGCCAGCAGCCTGGGCGAGGGAGGACCCTACGAGCAGTACTTC. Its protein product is CASSLGEGGPYEQYF.